These 12 T cell receptor beta chains came from one sample sequenced in a study of blood T cell repertoires in COVID-19. Libraries were prepared by immunoSEQ multiplex PCR; TCRdb keeps only in-frame clonotypes and omits some of them. The sample has 80,000 to 95,000 clones, over 70% seen once; the top ten hold 3.5% to 4.5%. Sequenced sample: peripheral blood. These receptors were taken from a woman aged 45-60 years with acute or convalescent COVID-19.

The chain has TRBV3-1 (or the pseudogene TRBV3-2) and TRBJ1-3; no clear D gene. Germline V gene data show CDR1 as LGHDT and CDR2 as YNNKEL (reference sequence). The CDR3 contains 17 residues. Trimming pared 4 bases from V and 3 bases from J, leaving 19 bases between. The CDR3 sequence: CASSPYSSFEVGNTIYF. The CDR3 DNA is TGTGCCAGCAGCCCGTACTCAAGCTTTGAAGTTGGAAACACCATATATTTT.

The chain couples TRBV7-2 to TRBJ2-5; 12 bases line up with TRBD2. V lost 5 bases to trimming and J lost 5 bases; unmatched junction nucleotides: 12. CDR3 length: 17 amino acids. Germline V lookup: CDR1 SGHTA, CDR2 FQGNSA. The chain's CDR3 is CASSPWTSGAVGETQYF. The CDR3 nucleotides are TGTGCCAGCAGCCCGTGGACTAGCGGGGCCGTGGGGGAGACCCAGTACTTC.

The V gene is TRBV6-5, the J gene TRBJ2-2; D remains ambiguous. Trimming pared 7 bases from V and 2 bases from J, leaving 14 bases between. The length of the CDR3 is 15 residues. Germline CDR1 and CDR2: MNHEY and SVGAGI. The CDR3 nucleotides are TGTGCCAGCACCTTAGAGCCATCTAACACCGGGGAGCTGTTTTTT. Translating it yields CASTLEPSNTGELFF.

The chain has TRBV5-3 and TRBJ2-7; 8 nucleotides align to TRBD1. TRBV5-3 is identified as an open reading frame with a role that is uncertain. V lost 5 bases and J lost 5; bases outside the gene matches: 18. The CDR3 is 17 amino acids. CDR3 nucleotide sequence: TGTGCCAGAAGTCGGAAGAACAGGGGGAATTGGGGTAACGAGCAGTACTTC. It yields the protein CARSRKNRGNWGNEQYF.

The chain employs TRBV21-1 and TRBJ2-1; TRBD2 reflects the table's D call only, with no check against the DNA. TRBV21-1 is reported as a pseudogene. The CDR3 sequence is 14 residues long. CDR3 protein: CASRLRLDSNEQFF. CDR3 nucleotides: TGTGCCAGCAGACTGAGACTAGATTCGAATGAGCAGTTCTTC.

The V and J genes are TRBV2 and TRBJ1-6, with 10 positions matching TRBD1. The CDR3 covers 13 residues. The trim removed 6 bases at V and 10 bases at J, leaving 3 bases unmatched. Germline V gene data show CDR1 as SNHLY and CDR2 as FYNNEI. Written as DNA, the CDR3 is TGTGCCAGCAGGGGACAGGGGCAATCACCCCTCCACTTT. Protein: CASRGQGQSPLHF.

This chain uses TRBV3-1 (or the pseudogene TRBV3-2) with TRBJ1-1; perhaps TRBD1 as D (6 bases). The CDR3 is 13 residues long. V lost 7 bases to trimming and J lost 4 bases, with 13 bases between them. Germline lookup yields CDR1 LGHDT and CDR2 YNNKEL (reference sequence). CDR3 sequence reads: CASTRGARTEAFF. DNA for the CDR3: TGTGCCAGCACCCGGGGGGCGCGCACTGAAGCTTTCTTT.

This clone was counted only a few times. This sequence joins TRBV27 and TRBJ1-4; D might be TRBD1 (5 bases). Trimming removed 6 bases from V and 3 bases from J, with 17 bases in between. In germline, CDR1 is MNHEY, CDR2 SMNVEV (reference sequence). This CDR3 contains 16 residues. Here the CDR3 DNA reads TGTGCCAGCAGACCCCAGGGCTTTGGAGCTAATGAAAAACTGTTTTTT. Translation: CASRPQGFGANEKLFF.

The chain joins TRBV18 to TRBJ1-1; 7 bases are shared with TRBD1. Unmatched junction bases numbered 9, after V lost 8 bases and J lost 0 bases. Germline CDR1 KGHSH, CDR2 LQKENI. The CDR3 is 15 amino acids. The CDR3 sequence is CASHLTGPMNTEAFF. In nucleotides, the CDR3 is TGTGCCAGCCACTTGACAGGGCCTATGAACACTGAAGCTTTCTTT.

This clone showed up just a few times. The V gene is TRBV12-5, the J gene TRBJ1-2, with 10 bases matching TRBD1. The ends lost 0 bases at V and 5 bases at J; junction bases unmatched: 3. Looked up from germline, CDR1 is LGHNT and CDR2 is FRNRAP. The CDR3 extends over 15 amino acids. The DNA for the CDR3 is TGTGCTAGTGGTTTGGTGGGGGACAGGGGATATGGCTACACCTTC. It encodes CASGLVGDRGYGYTF.

This CDR3 is CASSGGPPSIYNEQFF. CDR3 sequence (DNA): TGTGCCAGCAGCGGGGGGCCCCCGTCCATATACAATGAGCAGTTCTTC. The chain links TRBV2 to TRBJ2-1; a weak D match, TRBD2 (7 bases). Germline V gene data show CDR1 as SNHLY and CDR2 as FYNNEI. V lost 6 bases and J 4 bases, leaving 19 bases between the germline ends. CDR3 length equals 16 residues.

V gene TRBV29-1 combines with J gene TRBJ2-2; D might be TRBD1 (6 bases). The germline V gene has CDR1 SQVTM and CDR2 ANQGSEA. The CDR3 loop spans 14 amino acids. Deletions cut 7 bases from V and 4 bases from J, with 16 bases between. CDR3 amino acids: CSGSQGPITGELFF. The CDR3 coding sequence is TGCAGCGGGTCACAGGGACCGATCACCGGGGAGCTGTTTTTT.